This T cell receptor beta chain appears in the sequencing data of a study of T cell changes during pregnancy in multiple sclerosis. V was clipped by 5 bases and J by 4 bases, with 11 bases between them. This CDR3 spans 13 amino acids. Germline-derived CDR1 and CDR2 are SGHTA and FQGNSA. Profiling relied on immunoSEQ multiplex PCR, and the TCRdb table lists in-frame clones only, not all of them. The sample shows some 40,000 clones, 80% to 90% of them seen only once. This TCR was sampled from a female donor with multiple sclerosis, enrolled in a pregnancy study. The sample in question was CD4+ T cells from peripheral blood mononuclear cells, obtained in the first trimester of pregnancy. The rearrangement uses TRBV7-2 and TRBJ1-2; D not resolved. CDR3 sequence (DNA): TGTGCCAGCAGCCTGAGCCTTTCCTATGGCTACACCTTC. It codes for CASSLSLSYGYTF.